This T cell receptor beta chain was observed in a study of CD8+ T cells in alopecia areata. Background on the study: Tofacitinib dosing lasted 6 to 18 months, which was then followed by 6 months off drug. The study's findings and limits: Normal scalp showed lower clonality than lesional scalp, especially alopecia totalis/universalis.

The CDR3 length is 12 residues. The V and J ends lost 0 bases and 8 bases respectively, with 10 bases between them. Per germline, CDR1 SQVTM and CDR2 ANQGSEA. cDNA prepared by RNA extraction and subsequent reverse transcription served as the template for sequencing. Only in-frame clones appear in the TCRdb table, and some are missing; sequencing was by immunoSEQ multiplex PCR. Here the sample spans 180,000 or so clones, roughly 63% being singletons. As for this clone: The antigen is not known.

The receptor was derived from a human donor with alopecia areata. This chain joins TRBV29-1 and TRBJ1-2; D is uncertain. Material: CD4+ T cells sorted from blood, obtained at week 0. The CDR3 reads CSVEDPPWGYTF. The CDR3 nucleotides read TGCAGCGTTGAAGACCCCCCCTGGGGCTACACCTTC.